Shown below are 21 T cell receptor beta chains from a single sample sequenced in a study of OX40 agonist ivuxolimab in advanced cancers. TCRdb keeps only in-frame clones here, not all; method: immunoSEQ multiplex PCR. The data hold about 27,000 clones, with less than 80% observed a single time. The sample in question was CD4+ or CD8+ T cells sorted from blood, obtained in a trial of the OX40 agonist ivuxolimab. The source is an adult with an advanced solid tumor such as melanoma, head and neck, liver or kidney cancer.

This clone is a singleton in its sample. This chain links TRBV5-4 with TRBJ1-4; the D is unclear. Germline CDR1 SGHNT, CDR2 YYREEE (reference sequence). The ends were cut back, 4 bases at V and 0 bases at J, with 7 bases in the middle. The CDR3 is made up of 14 amino acids. CDR3 coding DNA: TGTGCCAGCAGCCCCGGGCCAACTAATGAAAAACTGTTTTTT. The encoded protein is CASSPGPTNEKLFF.

The V call is TRBV11-3, the J call TRBJ2-1; D is perhaps TRBD1 (5 bases). V was cut by 5 bases and J by 8 bases, with 10 bases left in between. Germline CDR1 is SGHNT and CDR2 is YENEEA. The CDR3 covers 12 residues. The CDR3 DNA sequence: TGTGCCAGCAGCCCCAGGGTCGATGAGCAGTTCTTC. This encodes CASSPRVDEQFF.

V is TRBV11-2 and J is TRBJ2-4; 7 positions match TRBD2. Trimming took 11 bases from V and 4 from J; bases not matched to a gene: 8. Looked up from germline, CDR1 is SGHAT and CDR2 is FQNNGV. The CDR3 is 13 residues long. The CDR3: CAGGGIGKNIQYF. The DNA for the CDR3 is TGTGCCGGCGGGGGAATAGGGAAAAACATTCAGTACTTC. Full variable domain (rest looked up from reference TRBV11-2 and TRBJ2-4): EAGVAQSPRYKIIEKRQSVAFWCNPISGHATLYWYQQILGQGPKLLIQFQNNGVVDDSQLPKDRFSAERLKGVDSTLKIQPAKLEDSAVYLCAGGGIGKNIQYFGAGTRLSVL.

The genes are TRBV4-1 and TRBJ2-1; TRBD2 matches 12 bases. V lost 5 bases, J lost 8 bases, and 10 bases stayed unmatched. Germline CDR1 MGHRA, CDR2 YSYEKL. CDR3 length: 16 residues. The CDR3 sequence: CASSYPTSGRTDEQFF. CDR3 DNA sequence: TGCGCCAGCAGCTATCCGACTAGCGGGAGAACGGATGAGCAGTTCTTC.

This clone is labeled medium-sized. The V call is TRBV4-1, the J call TRBJ1-5; D unclear. The germline V and J ends were trimmed by 1 base and 2 bases, with 3 bases remaining between them. The CDR3 runs to 13 residues. Germline CDR1 and CDR2: MGHRA and YSYEKL. CDR3 in amino acids: CASSQVGNQPQHF. The CDR3, as DNA: TGCGCCAGCAGCCAAGTTGGCAATCAGCCCCAGCATTTT.

The chain employs TRBV29-1 and TRBJ2-5; perhaps TRBD2 as D (5 bases). With 6 bases removed from V and 5 bases from J, the gap between germline ends came to 13 bases. The CDR3 totals 12 residues. The V gene's germline CDR1 is SQVTM and CDR2 ANQGSEA. CDR3 sequence: CSVASLEETQYF. The CDR3 DNA is TGCAGCGTGGCTAGCTTAGAGGAGACCCAGTACTTC.

The count of this clone is one. The chain couples TRBV11-2 to TRBJ2-7, with D tentatively TRBD1 or TRBD2 (6 bases each). The CDR3 is 14 amino acids. Looked up from germline, CDR1 is SGHAT and CDR2 is FQNNGV. V was cut by 1 base and J by 4 bases, with 11 bases left in between. The CDR3 DNA is TGTGCCAGCAGCTTAGGAGGGGGGAGTTACGAGCAGTACTTC. Residues: CASSLGGGSYEQYF.

As concerns this clone: Other DNA variants within this sample encode the same CDR3. The rearrangement links TRBV27 to TRBJ2-1; TRBD2 matches at 10 bases. This CDR3 spans 15 amino acids. Germline CDR1 MNHEY, CDR2 SMNVEV (reference sequence). With 6 bases clipped from V and 6 bases from J, the junction kept 8 bases outside the gene matches. CDR3 sequence reads: CASRPGTSGTNEQFF. The CDR3 DNA follows: TGTGCCAGCAGACCAGGAACTAGCGGGACCAATGAGCAGTTCTTC.

V gene TRBV5-1 combines with J gene TRBJ2-7, with 7 bases that match TRBD2. The germline V gene has CDR1 SGHRS and CDR2 YFSETQ. The CDR3 contains 13 residues. With 2 bases clipped from V and 5 bases from J, the junction kept 4 bases outside the gene matches. CDR3 sequence (DNA): TGCGCCAGCAGCTTAACGGGAGGCGACGAGCAGTACTTC. Translated: CASSLTGGDEQYF.

This clone appeared a few times. J is TRBJ1-5 and V is TRBV19; a weak D match, TRBD1 (5 bases). This CDR3 region has 13 residues. The germline V and J ends were trimmed by 3 bases and 6 bases, with 9 bases remaining between them. Looked up from germline, CDR1 is LNHDA and CDR2 is SQIVND (reference sequence). CDR3 DNA: TGTGCCAGTAGTATTGACAGAACTCAGCCCCAGCATTTT. Protein: CASSIDRTQPQHF.

The V call is TRBV19, the J call TRBJ2-1, with D uncertain. The V end was cut by 3 bases, the J end by 7 bases, with 13 bases between. CDR3 length equals 14 residues. Germline lookup yields CDR1 LNHDA and CDR2 SQIVND (reference sequence). CDR3 region: CASSIPGSLNEQFF. In DNA, the CDR3 is TGTGCCAGTAGTATTCCCGGCAGCCTAAATGAGCAGTTCTTC.

The chain carries TRBV11-2 and TRBJ2-1; 9 bases align to TRBD2. Looked up from germline, CDR1 is SGHAT and CDR2 is FQNNGV. Trimming removed 5 bases from V and 4 bases from J; junction bases left unmatched: 9. The CDR3 sequence is 16 residues long. The CDR3 sequence: CASSPHASGMYNEQFF. In DNA, the CDR3 is TGTGCCAGCAGCCCACACGCTAGCGGGATGTACAATGAGCAGTTCTTC.

V is TRBV4-2 and J is TRBJ2-1, with D perhaps assigned TRBD1 or TRBD2 (5 bases each). V lost 3 bases and J lost 2, with 8 bases in between. Germline assignment: CDR1 LGHNA and CDR2 YNFKEQ. This CDR3 has 14 residues. The CDR3 region is CASSQRGPYNEQFF. The CDR3 DNA is TGTGCCAGCAGCCAGAGGGGCCCCTACAATGAGCAGTTCTTC.

The chain employs TRBV7-9 and TRBJ1-1; D gene ambiguous. The CDR3 extends over 14 amino acids. Germline V CDR1 and CDR2: SEHNR, FQNEAQ (reference sequence). The V end lost 7 bases, the J end lost 1 base, and 13 bases lay between the germline ends. The CDR3, as DNA: TGTGCCAGCACCACCGGTAGGGCGAACACTGAAGCTTTCTTT. Amino acid sequence: CASTTGRANTEAFF.

V is TRBV19 and J is TRBJ1-5, with TRBD1 matching over 9 bases. The CDR3 is 15 amino acids. Unmatched junction bases numbered 6, after V lost 5 bases and J lost 4 bases. Germline CDR1 and CDR2: LNHDA and SQIVND (reference sequence). The CDR3 spells CASSRSGQGNQPQHF. For the CDR3, the DNA is TGTGCCAGTAGTCGATCAGGACAGGGGAATCAGCCCCAGCATTTT.

The chain carries TRBV30 and TRBJ2-1; D gene unclear. Trimming took off 0 bases at V and 1 base at J, with 10 bases between the two ends. Germline V gene lookup returns CDR1 GTSNPN and CDR2 SVGIG (reference sequence). CDR3 size: 15 residues. This chain's CDR3 is CAWSVRGSSYNEQFF. The CDR3, as DNA: TGTGCCTGGAGTGTTCGTGGTAGTTCCTACAATGAGCAGTTCTTC.

The chain uses TRBV28 and TRBJ2-3; 7 bases line up with TRBD1. Trimming removed 6 bases from V and 2 bases from J; junction bases left unmatched: 14. The CDR3 has 17 amino acids. CDR1 and CDR2 (germline): MDHEN, SYDVKM. CDR3 loop: CASSPTRDSRPTDTQYF. The CDR3 DNA sequence: TGTGCCAGCAGCCCAACCCGGGACAGCAGACCCACAGATACGCAGTATTTT.

This chain connects TRBV6-1 to TRBJ2-5, with 7 bases fitting TRBD1. The length of the CDR3 is 14 residues. The germline gives CDR1 MNHNS, CDR2 SASEGT. The V and J ends lost 6 bases and 2 bases, in that order; junction bases with no gene match: 6. The CDR3 nucleotides are TGTGCCAGCAGGAACTGGGACAGTCAAGAGACCCAGTACTTC. It translates to CASRNWDSQETQYF.

The gene calls are TRBV11-3 and TRBJ2-1; D unresolved. V dropped 5 bases and J dropped 4 bases, with 9 bases sitting between them. Germline lookup yields CDR1 SGHNT and CDR2 YENEEA. The CDR3 is 13 residues long. CDR3 sequence: CASSRLNYNEQFF. As DNA, the CDR3 is TGTGCCAGCAGCCGCCTCAATTACAATGAGCAGTTCTTC.

The CDR3 sequence is CASSPPWDRANEQYF. CDR3 sequence (DNA): TGTGCCAGCTCACCACCGTGGGACAGGGCGAACGAGCAGTACTTC. This chain joins TRBV18 and TRBJ2-7; 9 bases fit TRBD1. In germline, CDR1 is KGHSH, CDR2 LQKENI. CDR3 size: 15 residues. V gave up 0 bases and J gave up 5 bases; unmatched junction bases: 5.

The V gene is TRBV28, the J gene TRBJ2-7, with 9 bases lining up with TRBD1. The length of the CDR3 is 14 residues. Germline CDR1 reads MDHEN; CDR2 reads SYDVKM. Trimming removed 7 bases from V and 2 bases from J; junction bases left unmatched: 6. In DNA, the CDR3 is TGTGCCAGCAAGACACAGGGGGCTCCCTACGAGCAGTACTTC. This translates into CASKTQGAPYEQYF.